The entry below describes one T cell receptor (beta chain). As yet, its antigen is unknown. After removal of 4 bases from V and 0 bases from J, the junction contained 5 bases not matched to a gene. The CDR3 is 17 residues long. Germline CDR1 MGHRA, CDR2 YSYEKL. Thawed PBMCs were FACS-sorted into unstimulated CD4+CD25+CD127- regulatory T cells, CD4+CD25- non-regulatory cells, CD4 and CD8 cells. These data belong to a study of Tregs in tolerant kidney transplant recipients. About the study: Recipients received nonmyeloablative bone marrow transplants from related graft donors, with transient mixed chimerism.

Some clones are missing from TCRdb's copy, which holds only in-frame ones; the method was immunoSEQ multiplex PCR. The sample has roughly 80,000 clones, 98% seen once. Overall study findings and caveats: Validation in larger populations is needed because few patients were studied. Biological reproducibility was not directly addressed in this study.

The sequencing here drew on CD4+ T cells from blood, taken before the transplant. The chain couples TRBV4-1 to TRBJ1-5; TRBD1 matches at 11 bases. This TCR came from a human donor who received a combined kidney and bone marrow transplant. This CDR3 reads CASSLGQGAYSNQPQHF. In nucleotides, the CDR3 is TGCGCCAGCAGCCTCGGACAGGGGGCTTATAGCAATCAGCCCCAGCATTTT.